This is a list of T cell receptor beta chains from one sample in a study of PD-1 blockade in classical Hodgkin lymphoma. Sequencing was performed with immunoSEQ multiplex PCR; in TCRdb, only in-frame clones are kept and a portion is missing. Among 25,000 to 40,000 clones, around 82% were seen once, and the ten largest hold approximately 18%. The sample consisted of peripheral blood mononuclear cells (PBMCs), taken before the fourth cycle of nivolumab. The receptors were gathered from a human donor with classical Hodgkin lymphoma. CDR3s include the opening cysteine and the closing phenylalanine or tryptophan. The D gene is left open where the match is weak. Rows give clone size only sometimes, using once, few, many, or a class for an expanded clone.

CDR3 protein,CDR3 DNA,D gene,clone size,V gene,J gene
CASSLVPGLAREQFF,TGTGCCAGCAGTCTAGTTCCGGGACTAGCGAGAGAGCAGTTCTTC,TRBD2,once,TRBV27,TRBJ2-1
CASSQSGSYEQYF,TGTGCCAGCAGCCAAAGCGGGAGTTACGAGCAGTACTTC,TRBD2,-,TRBV7-9,TRBJ2-7
CASSFARTNTEAFF,TGTGCCAGCAGCTTTGCCAGAACCAACACTGAAGCTTTCTTT,-,once,TRBV5-4,TRBJ1-1
CASSLSPQETQYF,TGTGCCAGCAGTTTATCCCCCCAAGAGACCCAGTACTTC,-,-,TRBV27,TRBJ2-5
CASSQEGRATEAFF,TGTGCCAGCAGCCAAGAGGGCAGGGCTACTGAAGCTTTCTTT,-,-,TRBV4-2,TRBJ1-1
CASSKAGGGYEQYF,TGTGCCAGCAGCAAAGCGGGAGGGGGCTACGAGCAGTACTTC,TRBD2,-,TRBV7-2,TRBJ2-7
CASSLDLPGTVRRGGDTEAFF,TGTGCCAGCAGCTTAGACTTGCCCGGGACAGTTAGGAGGGGGGGGGACACTGAAGCTTTCTTT,TRBD1,-,TRBV7-8,TRBJ1-1
CASSGRDATYEQYF,TGCGCCAGCAGCGGACGGGACGCAACCTACGAGCAGTACTTC,-,-,TRBV5-1,TRBJ2-7
CASSPGPNYEQYF,TGTGCCAGCAGTCCGGGCCCAAATTACGAGCAGTACTTC,-,-,TRBV4-2,TRBJ2-7
CASLEWGITEAFF,TGTGCCAGCCTAGAGTGGGGGATTACTGAAGCTTTCTTT,-,-,TRBV7-9,TRBJ1-1
CASSLLGGQYNEQFF,TGTGCCAGCAGTTTATTAGGGGGTCAATACAATGAGCAGTTCTTC,-,-,TRBV27,TRBJ2-1
CASQRAAGTDTQYF,TGTGCCAGCCAGAGGGCCGCGGGCACAGATACGCAGTATTTT,-,few,TRBV7-6,TRBJ2-3
CASSFESTGVETQYF,TGTGCCAGCAGCTTCGAATCGACAGGGGTGGAGACCCAGTACTTC,TRBD1,-,TRBV7-8,TRBJ2-5
CASSQARSGTDKAFF,TGCGCCAGCAGCCAAGCGCGCTCCGGGACAGATAAAGCTTTCTTT,TRBD1,-,TRBV4-1,TRBJ1-1
CASSEDRASTGELFF,TGTGCCAGCAGTGAGGACAGGGCCAGCACCGGGGAGCTGTTTTTT,TRBD1,-,TRBV2,TRBJ2-2
CASSPGRLTNYGYTF,TGTGCCAGCAGTCCGGGACGGCTTACTAACTATGGCTACACCTTC,-,few,TRBV6-4,TRBJ1-2
CAIADGNTGELFF,TGTGCCATCGCTGACGGGAACACCGGGGAGCTGTTTTTT,-,-,TRBV28,TRBJ2-2
CASSFSGSLGEAFF,TGTGCCAGCAGTTTCTCCGGGAGTTTGGGTGAAGCTTTCTTT,-,once,TRBV7-9,TRBJ1-1
CASSLGRGTSGLRNF,TGCGCCAGCAGCTTGGGTCGCGGGACTAGCGGGCTCCGGAACTTC,TRBD2,-,TRBV5-1,TRBJ2-5
CASRPGGSNQPQHF,TGTGCCAGCAGGCCAGGGGGTAGCAATCAGCCCCAGCATTTT,TRBD1,-,TRBV6-6,TRBJ1-5
CSAAGVGYTF,TGCAGTGCTGCAGGGGTAGGCTACACCTTC,-,-,TRBV20-1,TRBJ1-2
CASSSPAYRGNQPQHF,TGTGCCAGCAGTTCCCCAGCGTATAGGGGCAATCAGCCCCAGCATTTT,-,-,TRBV28,TRBJ1-5
CASSQSGQNYGYTF,TGCGCCAGCAGCCAATCGGGACAGAACTATGGCTACACCTTC,TRBD1,-,TRBV4-1,TRBJ1-2
CASSAAESGYNEQFF,TGTGCCAGTAGTGCCGCGGAAAGCGGTTACAATGAGCAGTTCTTC,-,-,TRBV19,TRBJ2-1
CSASQQETQYF,TGCAGTGCTAGCCAGCAAGAGACCCAGTACTTC,-,-,TRBV20-1,TRBJ2-5
CASSLGTSDTEAFF,TGTGCCAGCAGCCTGGGGACGTCCGACACTGAAGCTTTCTTT,-,-,TRBV9,TRBJ1-1
CASSKGDGYQPQHF,TGTGCCAGCAGTAAGGGGGACGGTTATCAGCCCCAGCATTTT,-,-,TRBV6-5,TRBJ1-5